This is a list of T cell receptor beta chains from one sample in a study of memory CD4+ T cells and cytomegalovirus serostatus. Generated by immunoSEQ multiplex PCR, the TCRdb table keeps only in-frame clones and is missing some. The profile shows under 55,000 clones, just under 80% of them singletons. The sequencing input was memory CD4+ T cells from blood. The receptors here all came from an adult in good health and CMV-seronegative. CDR3s include the opening cysteine and the closing phenylalanine or tryptophan. A D gene is named only where the DNA matches it firmly. For some rows the clone size is stated as once, few or many, or as a class when expanded; others skip it.

clone size	V gene	J gene	D gene	CDR3 protein	CDR3 DNA
-	TRBV27	TRBJ2-3	-	CASRSTDTQYF	TGTGCCAGCAGGAGCACAGATACGCAGTATTTT
-	TRBV28	TRBJ2-7	TRBD1	CASSLGGQGREQYF	TGTGCCAGCTCCCTGGGAGGACAGGGGCGCGAGCAGTACTTC
few	TRBV7-2	TRBJ1-3	-	CASSLGTLGGHTIYF	TGTGCCAGCAGCTTAGGGACCTTGGGAGGGCACACCATATATTTT
-	TRBV5-8	TRBJ2-1	-	CASSNPREQFF	TGTGCCAGCAGCAACCCCCGGGAGCAGTTCTTC
-	TRBV7-8	TRBJ2-7	TRBD2	CASTPYGRGTSGNEQYF	TGTGCCAGCACCCCTTATGGGAGGGGGACTAGCGGGAACGAGCAGTACTTC
-	TRBV9	TRBJ1-2	TRBD1	CASSEWDRNDYGYTF	TGTGCCAGCAGCGAGTGGGACAGGAACGACTATGGCTACACCTTC
-	TRBV30	TRBJ2-5	TRBD2	CAWSVGLAGGETQYF	TGTGCCTGGAGTGTAGGGCTAGCGGGGGGGGAGACCCAGTACTTC
-	TRBV19	TRBJ2-6	-	CASSGVTGSGANVLTF	TGTGCCAGTAGTGGGGTCACAGGATCTGGGGCCAACGTCCTGACTTTC
medium-sized	TRBV30	TRBJ1-1	-	CAWSVRPGTEAFF	TGTGCCTGGAGTGTACGGCCCGGGACTGAAGCTTTCTTT
-	TRBV2	TRBJ1-1	TRBD1	CASSALQGGNTEAFF	TGTGCCAGCAGTGCCCTCCAGGGGGGGAACACTGAAGCTTTCTTT
-	TRBV28	TRBJ2-7	TRBD1	CASSLKARGTGPQTYEQYF	TGTGCCAGCAGTTTGAAAGCCAGGGGGACCGGGCCCCAGACCTACGAGCAGTACTTC
-	TRBV2	TRBJ2-2	-	CASAPSGTTGELFF	TGTGCCAGCGCACCCTCAGGGACCACCGGGGAGCTGTTTTTT
-	TRBV6-1	TRBJ1-5	-	CASRMEQGQPQHF	TGTGCCAGCCGGATGGAACAGGGACAGCCCCAGCATTTT
-	TRBV4-2	TRBJ1-2	-	CASSQGGIEGSYGYTF	TGTGCCAGCAGCCAAGGGGGAATTGAGGGAAGCTATGGCTACACCTTC
-	TRBV7-2	TRBJ1-4	-	CASSLPNTGRGEKLFF	TGTGCCAGCAGCTTACCCAATACAGGGAGGGGTGAAAAACTGTTTTTT
few	TRBV18	TRBJ1-5	-	CASSPRPSQPQHF	TGTGCCAGCTCACCAAGACCGAGTCAGCCCCAGCATTTT
-	TRBV27	TRBJ1-3	TRBD1	CASSAQTGGSGNTIYF	TGTGCCAGCAGTGCACAGACAGGGGGCTCTGGAAACACCATATATTTT
-	TRBV30	TRBJ2-7	-	CAWSVNYEQYF	TGTGCCTGGAGTGTCAACTACGAGCAGTACTTC
-	TRBV28	TRBJ2-4	TRBD1	CASSRAGTGHNIQYF	TGTGCCAGCAGTCGGGCCGGGACAGGTCACAACATTCAGTACTTC
-	TRBV11-2	TRBJ2-5	-	CASSLDPREGTQYF	TGTGCCAGCAGCTTAGATCCGCGGGAAGGGACCCAGTACTTC
-	TRBV7-2	TRBJ1-1	-	CASVGVTGTEAFF	TGTGCCAGCGTGGGGGTTACGGGAACTGAAGCTTTCTTT
few	TRBV19	TRBJ2-1	-	CASSIDTSRNEQFF	TGTGCCAGTAGTATAGATACGAGTAGGAATGAGCAGTTCTTC
-	TRBV7-3	TRBJ2-2	-	CASSSPGAGDTGELFF	TGTGCCAGCAGCTCACCGGGTGCAGGGGACACCGGGGAGCTGTTTTTT
-	TRBV4-1	TRBJ2-1	-	CASSLGFFNEQFF	TGCGCCAGCAGCCTAGGGTTCTTCAATGAGCAGTTCTTC
few	TRBV7-8	TRBJ2-1	-	CASRLEVLNSYNEQFF	TGTGCCAGCAGGCTGGAGGTGCTAAACTCCTACAATGAGCAGTTCTTC
once	TRBV27	TRBJ2-7	-	CASSLQARSYEQYF	TGTGCCAGCAGTCTCCAGGCCCGTTCCTACGAGCAGTACTTC
-	TRBV27	TRBJ1-1	-	CASSLSKRATHHSEAFF	TGTGCCAGCAGTCTATCAAAGCGGGCCACCCACCACTCTGAAGCTTTCTTT
-	TRBV5-1	TRBJ2-7	TRBD1	CASSPSGQRYEQYF	TGCGCCAGCAGCCCATCGGGACAGCGCTACGAGCAGTACTTT
-	TRBV20-1	TRBJ1-5	-	CSARAQPQHF	TGCAGTGCTAGAGCTCAGCCCCAGCATTTT